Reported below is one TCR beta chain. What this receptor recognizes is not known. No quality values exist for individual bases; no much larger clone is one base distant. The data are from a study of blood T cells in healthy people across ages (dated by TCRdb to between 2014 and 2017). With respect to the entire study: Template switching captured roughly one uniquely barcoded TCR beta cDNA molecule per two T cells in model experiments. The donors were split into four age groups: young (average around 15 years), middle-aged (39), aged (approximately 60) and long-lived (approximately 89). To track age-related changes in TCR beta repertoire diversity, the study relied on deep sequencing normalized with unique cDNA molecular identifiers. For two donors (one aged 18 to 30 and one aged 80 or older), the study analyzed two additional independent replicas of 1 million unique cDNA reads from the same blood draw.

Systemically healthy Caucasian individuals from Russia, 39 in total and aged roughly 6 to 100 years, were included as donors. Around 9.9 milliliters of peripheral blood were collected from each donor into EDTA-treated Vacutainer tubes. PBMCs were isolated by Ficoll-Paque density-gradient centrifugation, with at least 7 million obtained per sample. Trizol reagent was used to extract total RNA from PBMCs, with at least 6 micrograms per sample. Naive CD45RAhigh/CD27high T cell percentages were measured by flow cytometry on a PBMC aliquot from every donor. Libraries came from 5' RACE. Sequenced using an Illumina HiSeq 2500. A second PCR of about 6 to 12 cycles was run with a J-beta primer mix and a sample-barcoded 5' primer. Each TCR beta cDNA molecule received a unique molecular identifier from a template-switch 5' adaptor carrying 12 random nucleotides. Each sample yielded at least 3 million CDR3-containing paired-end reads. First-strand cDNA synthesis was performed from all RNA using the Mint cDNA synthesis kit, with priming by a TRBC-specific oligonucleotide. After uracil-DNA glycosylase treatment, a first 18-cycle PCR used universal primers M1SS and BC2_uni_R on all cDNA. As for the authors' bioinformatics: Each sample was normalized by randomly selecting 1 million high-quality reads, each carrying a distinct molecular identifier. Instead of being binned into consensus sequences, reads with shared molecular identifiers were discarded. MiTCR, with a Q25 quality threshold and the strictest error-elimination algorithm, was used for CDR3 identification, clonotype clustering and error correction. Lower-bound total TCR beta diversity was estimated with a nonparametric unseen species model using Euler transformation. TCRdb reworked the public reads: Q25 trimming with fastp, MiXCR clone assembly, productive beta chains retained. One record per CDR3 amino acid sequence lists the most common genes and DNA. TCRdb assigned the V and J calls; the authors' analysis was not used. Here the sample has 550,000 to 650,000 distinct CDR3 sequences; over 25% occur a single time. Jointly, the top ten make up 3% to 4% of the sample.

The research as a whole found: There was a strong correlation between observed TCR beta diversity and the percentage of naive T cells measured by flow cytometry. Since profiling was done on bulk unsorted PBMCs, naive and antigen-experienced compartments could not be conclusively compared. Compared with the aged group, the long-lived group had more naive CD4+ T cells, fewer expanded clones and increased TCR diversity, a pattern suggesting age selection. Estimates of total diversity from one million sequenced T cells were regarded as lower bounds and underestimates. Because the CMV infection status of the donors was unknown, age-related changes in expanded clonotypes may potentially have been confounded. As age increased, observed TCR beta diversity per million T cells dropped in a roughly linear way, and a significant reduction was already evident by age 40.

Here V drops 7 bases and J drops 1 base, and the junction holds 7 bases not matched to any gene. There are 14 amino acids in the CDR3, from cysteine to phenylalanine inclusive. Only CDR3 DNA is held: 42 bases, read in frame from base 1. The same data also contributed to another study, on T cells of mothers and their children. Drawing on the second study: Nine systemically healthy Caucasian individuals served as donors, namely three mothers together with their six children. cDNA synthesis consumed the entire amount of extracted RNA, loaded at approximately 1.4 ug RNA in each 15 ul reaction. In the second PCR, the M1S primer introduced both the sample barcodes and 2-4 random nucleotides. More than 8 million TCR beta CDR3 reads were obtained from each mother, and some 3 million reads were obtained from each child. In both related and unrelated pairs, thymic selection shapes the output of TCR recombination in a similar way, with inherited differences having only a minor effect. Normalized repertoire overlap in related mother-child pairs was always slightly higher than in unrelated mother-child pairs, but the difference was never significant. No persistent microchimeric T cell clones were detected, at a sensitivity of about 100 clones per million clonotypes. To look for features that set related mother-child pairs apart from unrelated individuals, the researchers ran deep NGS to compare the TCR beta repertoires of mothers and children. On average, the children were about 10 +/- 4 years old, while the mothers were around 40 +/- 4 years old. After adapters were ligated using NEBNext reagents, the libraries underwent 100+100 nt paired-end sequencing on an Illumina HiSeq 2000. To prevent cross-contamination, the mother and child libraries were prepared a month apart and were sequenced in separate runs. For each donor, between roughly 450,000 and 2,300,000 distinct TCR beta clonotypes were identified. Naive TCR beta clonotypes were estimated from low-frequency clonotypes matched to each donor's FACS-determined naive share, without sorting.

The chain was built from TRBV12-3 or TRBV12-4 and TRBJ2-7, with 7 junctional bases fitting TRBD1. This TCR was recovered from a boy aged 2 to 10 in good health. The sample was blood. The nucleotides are TGTGCCAGCACCCTGGGGACAGCTTCCTACGAGCAGTACTTC. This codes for CASTLGTASYEQYF.